The subject of this entry is one T cell receptor beta chain. What it binds is not known. This entry belongs to a study of cytomegalovirus exposure and HLA in healthy donors. Across the whole study: The 110 or so validation repertoires used a platform that matched the one used for the 666 first-cohort repertoires, as a later analysis reported. Points from the study as a whole: Across donors, most TCRs were seen rarely, yet some public ones were widespread. There were 150 to 200 TCR beta chains listed as cytomegalovirus-associated. The finding came from a later analysis; first-cohort TCR clusters tended to co-occur in the roughly 110 validation repertoires.

Measured with immunoSEQ multiplex PCR; TCRdb has only the in-frame clones, and not every one. The data contain 120,000 to 150,000 clones, around nine tenths of them singletons. Input material: PBMCs. The receptor's source is a woman under 30 in good health and CMV-seropositive.

The CDR3 nucleotides are TGTGCCAGCAGCTTAGTAGGGGGACCAGGTGGCACAGATACGCAGTATTTT. As protein: CASSLVGGPGGTDTQYF. The chain joins TRBV11-3 to TRBJ2-3; tentatively, D is TRBD1 (6 bases). Trimming shortened V by 1 base and J by 1 base, and 15 bases separated the two germline ends. The CDR3 sequence is 17 residues long. Per the germline V gene, CDR1 is SGHNT and CDR2 is YENEEA.